The 32 T cell receptor beta chains given below trace back to one sample, sequenced in a study of shared clonotypes between healthy human individuals. Profiling relied on immunoSEQ multiplex PCR, and the TCRdb table lists in-frame clones only, not all of them. The sample lists 2 million to 2.5 million clones, over 85% seen once, with about 0.39% in the top ten. The specimen was naive CD4+ T cells from PBMCs. Subset meaning: CD45RA+ positively selected. These TCRs come from a man aged 18 to 29 in good health. Some clones in this sample may be carry-over from other donors' samples.

This chain's CDR3 is CASSFGAVSGANVLTF. DNA of the CDR3: TGTGCCAGCAGTTTTGGGGCAGTCTCTGGGGCCAACGTCCTGACTTTC. The V gene is TRBV28, the J gene TRBJ2-6; D is perhaps TRBD1 (5 bases). The CDR3 sequence is 16 residues long. V was pared by 3 bases and J by 0 bases, with 9 bases between. The germline V gene encodes CDR1 MDHEN and CDR2 SYDVKM.

The chain combines TRBV6-5 with TRBJ2-7; perhaps TRBD1 as D (6 bases). Trimming took 6 bases from V and 7 from J, leaving 16 bases between them. The CDR3 runs 13 residues. The germline V gene encodes CDR1 MNHEY and CDR2 SVGAGI. CDR3 sequence (DNA): TGTGCCAGCAGACACAGGGACCTGGGGGAGCAGTACTTC. This encodes CASRHRDLGEQYF.

In this sample, this clone turned up once. The genes are TRBV28 and TRBJ2-7; 10 positions match TRBD1. Germline values: CDR1 MDHEN, CDR2 SYDVKM. This CDR3 region has 16 residues. Trimming removed 5 bases from V and 3 bases from J; junction bases left unmatched: 10. CDR3 sequence: CASSRQGAPNFYEQYF. The CDR3, as DNA: TGTGCCAGCAGTCGACAGGGGGCCCCTAATTTCTACGAGCAGTACTTC. The full variable domain, in which reference TRBV28 and TRBJ2-7 provide the parts outside the CDR3, is DVKVTQSSRYLVKRTGEKVFLECVQDMDHENMFWYRQDPGLGLRLIYFSYDVKMKEKGDIPEGYSVSREKKERFSLILESASTNQTSMYLCASSRQGAPNFYEQYFGPGTRLTVT.

The V gene is TRBV28, the J gene TRBJ2-3; 7 bases align to TRBD1. The CDR3 has 14 amino acids. From germline, CDR1 is MDHEN and CDR2 SYDVKM. V was clipped by 5 bases and J by 4 bases; unmatched bases: 6. The CDR3, as DNA: TGTGCCAGCAGTAAGGACGGACAGGCAGATACGCAGTATTTT. Its protein is CASSKDGQADTQYF. The full variable domain, its missing parts supplied by reference TRBV28 and TRBJ2-3, is DVKVTQSSRYLVKRTGEKVFLECVQDMDHENMFWYRQDPGLGLRLIYFSYDVKMKEKGDIPEGYSVSREKKERFSLILESASTNQTSMYLCASSKDGQADTQYFGPGTRLTVL.

The rearrangement joins TRBV5-3 to TRBJ2-2, with 9 bases lining up with TRBD2. TRBV5-3 has ORF status, its function being uncertain. CDR3 length: 15 residues. V shed 1 base and J 5 bases; nucleotides not matched to a gene: 3. Here the CDR3 DNA reads TGTGCCAGAAGCTTGTTTAGCGGGAGTACCGGGGAGCTGTTTTTT. Its translation is CARSLFSGSTGELFF.

The chain recombines TRBV25-1 with TRBJ2-1, with D tentatively TRBD2 (6 bases). Germline loops: CDR1 MGHDK, CDR2 SYGVNS. V was clipped by 4 bases and J by 4 bases, with 11 bases between them. The CDR3 is 14 amino acids. CDR3 amino acids: CASSGRRDYNEQFF. Written as DNA, the CDR3 is TGTGCCAGCAGTGGCCGGAGGGATTACAATGAGCAGTTCTTC.

This chain connects TRBV5-1 to TRBJ2-3; 9 bases fit TRBD1. V was clipped by 0 bases and J by 4 bases; unmatched bases: 3. This CDR3 region has 15 residues. Germline V gene data show CDR1 as SGHRS and CDR2 as YFSETQ. As DNA, the CDR3 is TGCGCCAGCAGCTTGGAACAGGGGGCAGCAGATACGCAGTATTTT. Translated: CASSLEQGAADTQYF.

This sequence joins TRBV5-1 and TRBJ2-1; the D call may be TRBD1 or TRBD2 (6 bases each). The CDR3 runs to 14 residues. Trimming removed 0 bases at V and 8 bases at J, with 12 bases between. The germline gives CDR1 SGHRS, CDR2 YFSETQ. CDR3 bases: TGCGCCAGCAGCTTGGCCGGGGGCGAGGATGAGCAGTTCTTC. Encoded protein: CASSLAGGEDEQFF. Using reference TRBV5-1 and TRBJ2-1 for the parts outside the CDR3, the full variable domain is KAGVTQTPRYLIKTRGQQVTLSCSPISGHRSVSWYQQTPGQGLQFLFEYFSETQRNKGNFPGRFSGRQFSNSRSEMNVSTLELGDSALYLCASSLAGGEDEQFFGPGTRLTVL.

With respect to this clone: The DNA is omitted, as the CDR3 cannot be located on it reliably, and the CDR3 follows TCRdb's listing. V and J are TRBV6-1 and TRBJ2-4; the table calls TRBD1, which could not be checked here. Germline V gives CDR1 MNHNS, CDR2 SASEGT. The CDR3 length equals 14 residues, ends included. The CDR3 sequence is CASSEVAPGAHPDF.

The genes are TRBV25-1 and TRBJ2-5; no firm D call. CDR3 length equals 12 residues. Trimming removed 4 bases at V and 5 bases at J, with 8 bases between. CDR1 MGHDK and CDR2 SYGVNS come from the germline V gene. The CDR3 DNA reads TGTGCCAGCAGTGCGTACCCGGAGACCCAGTACTTC. The encoded protein is CASSAYPETQYF.

The chain couples TRBV6-1 to TRBJ2-5, with D unclear. CDR1 is MNHNS and CDR2 is SASEGT in the germline V gene. With 6 bases removed from V and 0 bases from J, the gap between germline ends came to 14 bases. The CDR3 extends over 15 amino acids. The CDR3 loop is CASRSTRLHQETQYF. The CDR3 nucleotides are TGTGCCAGCAGGTCTACAAGGCTCCACCAAGAGACCCAGTACTTC.

The chain joins TRBV25-1 to TRBJ2-7, with 7 bases lining up with TRBD1. Germline V gene lookup returns CDR1 MGHDK and CDR2 SYGVNS. The CDR3 is 14 amino acids. V was pared by 4 bases and J by 0 bases, with 3 bases of the junction left unmatched. The CDR3 here is CASSARGSSYEQYF. CDR3 coding DNA: TGTGCCAGCAGTGCCAGGGGGAGCTCCTACGAGCAGTACTTC.

This chain uses TRBV27 with TRBJ2-3; D gene uncertain. Germline V gene lookup returns CDR1 MNHEY and CDR2 SMNVEV (reference sequence). This CDR3 region has 13 residues. With 3 bases removed from V and 7 bases from J, the gap between germline ends came to 11 bases. Here the CDR3 DNA reads TGTGCCAGCAGTTTTCAGTTTTCAAATACGCAGTATTTT. As protein: CASSFQFSNTQYF.

The chain employs TRBV28 and TRBJ1-4; TRBD1 might be the D (5 bases). Germline V gene lookup returns CDR1 MDHEN and CDR2 SYDVKM. The CDR3 is 13 residues long. V was trimmed by 5 bases and J by 4 bases, leaving 8 bases between them. The CDR3, as DNA: TGTGCCAGCAGTGCCCAGGGTAATGAAAAACTGTTTTTT. Residues: CASSAQGNEKLFF.

The chain employs TRBV5-4 and TRBJ2-3; TRBD2 agrees at 12 bases. With 3 bases clipped from V and 6 bases from J, the junction kept 8 bases outside the gene matches. CDR1 and CDR2 from the germline V gene are SGHNT and YYREEE (reference sequence). The CDR3 is 16 residues long. The CDR3 here is CASSSQTSGRGDTQYF. The CDR3 nucleotides read TGTGCCAGCAGCTCCCAGACTAGCGGGAGAGGCGATACGCAGTATTTT.

This chain connects TRBV7-3 to TRBJ1-1, with D hard to call. V lost 5 bases and J 3 bases, leaving 7 bases between the germline ends. The CDR3 contains 12 residues. CDR1 is SGHTA and CDR2 is FQGTGA in the germline V gene. The CDR3 is CASSGGDTEAFF. The CDR3 nucleotides read TGTGCCAGCAGCGGTGGGGACACTGAAGCTTTCTTT.

J is TRBJ1-1 and V is TRBV27; D call uncertain. This CDR3 region has 13 residues. V lost 8 bases, J lost 4 bases, and 14 bases lay in between. CDR1 is MNHEY and CDR2 is SMNVEV in the germline V gene (reference sequence). The CDR3 spells CASRFYGGTEAFF. The CDR3 coding sequence is TGTGCCAGCCGATTCTACGGTGGCACTGAAGCTTTCTTT.

The CDR3 here is CASSESGNGNTIYF. The CDR3 DNA follows: TGTGCCAGCAGTGAATCTGGGAATGGAAACACCATATATTTT. The V and J genes are TRBV6-1 and TRBJ1-3; D uncertain. The germline V gene has CDR1 MNHNS and CDR2 SASEGT. The CDR3 has 14 residues. Trimming cost V 2 bases and J 3 bases, with 8 bases left between them.

This chain uses TRBV5-4 with TRBJ2-5, with D maybe TRBD2 (7 bases). CDR1 is SGHNT, CDR2 YYREEE, per germline (reference sequence). The germline V and J ends were trimmed by 4 bases and 5 bases, with 21 bases remaining between them. This CDR3 is 16 amino acids long. CDR3 region: CASSPLPSGGGETQYF. CDR3 nucleotide sequence: TGTGCCAGCAGCCCTCTCCCTAGCGGAGGGGGGGAGACCCAGTACTTC. Full variable domain (remainder filled in from reference TRBV5-4 and TRBJ2-5): ETGVTQSPTHLIKTRGQQVTLRCSSQSGHNTVSWYQQALGQGPQFIFQYYREEENGRGNFPPRFSGLQFPNYSSELNVNALELDDSALYLCASSPLPSGGGETQYFGPGTRLLVL.

The chain uses TRBV5-1 and TRBJ1-1; D is unclear. The V gene's germline CDR1 is SGHRS and CDR2 YFSETQ. The CDR3 loop spans 13 amino acids. Trimming pared 7 bases from V and 0 bases from J, leaving 10 bases between. The CDR3 loop reads CASSIEVNTEAFF. In DNA, the CDR3 is TGCGCCAGCTCGATAGAAGTGAACACTGAAGCTTTCTTT.

V usage is TRBV7-3 and J usage is TRBJ2-3; 9 bases are a match to TRBD2. Germline loops: CDR1 SGHTA, CDR2 FQGTGA. This CDR3 spans 17 amino acids. The ends lost 5 bases at V and 1 base at J; junction bases unmatched: 10. The CDR3 spells CASSVNGASGGTDTQYF. The CDR3, as DNA: TGTGCCAGCAGCGTAAACGGAGCTAGCGGGGGCACAGATACGCAGTATTTT.

The rearrangement uses TRBV19 and TRBJ2-2, with D unresolved. This CDR3 is built from 14 residues. CDR1 is LNHDA and CDR2 is SQIVND in the germline V gene (reference sequence). V was clipped by 6 bases and J by 0 bases, with 8 bases between them. The chain's CDR3 is CASRGNANTGELFF. CDR3 DNA sequence: TGTGCCAGTAGGGGCAACGCGAACACCGGGGAGCTGTTTTTT.

The chain has TRBV5-1 and TRBJ2-1; D not certain. CDR3 size: 13 residues. V lost 0 bases, J lost 10 bases, and 11 bases lay in between. The V gene's germline CDR1 is SGHRS and CDR2 YFSETQ. For the CDR3, the DNA is TGCGCCAGCAGCTTGGTGCCGGGCCCGGAGCAGTTCTTC. It translates to CASSLVPGPEQFF.

The table lists this clone with a count of one. The chain is built from TRBV4-1 and TRBJ2-1, with 7 bases lining up with TRBD2. The length of the CDR3 is 15 residues. The ends lost 2 bases at V and 4 bases at J; junction bases unmatched: 5. The germline V gene encodes CDR1 MGHRA and CDR2 YSYEKL. The CDR3 coding sequence is TGCGCCAGCAGCCAAAGTGGGCGGGAGTACAATGAGCAGTTCTTC. Amino acid sequence: CASSQSGREYNEQFF.

DNA for the CDR3: TGTGCCAGCAGCCACAGGACAGGGTCCTACAATGAGCAGTTCTTC. This encodes CASSHRTGSYNEQFF. The chain links TRBV14 to TRBJ2-1, with 8 positions matching TRBD1. V was clipped by 3 bases and J by 1 base; unmatched bases: 2. The germline CDR1 and CDR2 sequences are SGHDN and FVKESK. CDR3 size: 15 residues.

This clone was recorded only once. The chain employs TRBV11-2 and TRBJ2-2; D call uncertain. Germline V CDR1 and CDR2: SGHAT, FQNNGV. Trimming cost V 2 bases and J 2 bases, with 15 bases left between them. This CDR3 comprises 17 residues. The CDR3 bases are TGTGCCAGCAGCTTATCGGTTGGGCGAGCCAACACCGGGGAGCTGTTTTTT. It is translated as CASSLSVGRANTGELFF.

V is TRBV13 and J is TRBJ2-4; D perhaps matches TRBD1 (5 bases). V lost 5 bases to trimming and J lost 8 bases, with 19 bases between them. Per germline, CDR1 PRHDT and CDR2 FYEKMQ (reference sequence). CDR3 length: 15 amino acids. The CDR3 DNA follows: TGTGCCAGCAGCACCAGACAGACCCTGTCTGACATTCAGTACTTC. It specifies CASSTRQTLSDIQYF.

This clone has just one count. Other nucleotide sequences in the sample specify the same CDR3. The J gene is TRBJ2-7, the V gene TRBV2; D is unresolved. V was shortened by 6 bases and J by 4 bases, with 7 bases between the two germline ends. Germline CDR1 SNHLY, CDR2 FYNNEI. The CDR3 sequence is 11 residues long. CDR3 DNA: TGTGCCAGCAGGGATTATTACGAGCAGTACTTC. Its translation is CASRDYYEQYF.

The rearrangement joins TRBV27 to TRBJ2-6, with TRBD1 matching over 9 bases. Germline loops: CDR1 MNHEY, CDR2 SMNVEV (reference sequence). This CDR3 spans 15 amino acids. V lost 6 bases, J lost 2 bases, and 2 bases stayed unmatched. The CDR3 protein is CASRRQGAGANVLTF. The CDR3 coding sequence is TGTGCCAGCAGGCGACAGGGGGCTGGGGCCAACGTCCTGACTTTC. The whole variable domain, filled in from reference TRBV27 and TRBJ2-6, reads EAQVTQNPRYLITVTGKKLTVTCSQNMNHEYMSWYRQDPGLGLRQIYYSMNVEVTDKGDVPEGYKVSRKEKRNFPLILESPSPNQTSLYFCASRRQGAGANVLTFGAGSRLTVL.

The chain couples TRBV7-2 to TRBJ2-7; D call uncertain. Looked up from germline, CDR1 is SGHTA and CDR2 is FQGNSA. V gave up 3 bases and J gave up 3 bases, with 15 bases separating them. The CDR3 runs 15 residues. As DNA, the CDR3 is TGTGCCAGCAGCTTGGTCCTATTACCTTACTACGAGCAGTACTTC. This sequence encodes CASSLVLLPYYEQYF.

The V call is TRBV5-1, the J call TRBJ1-3; D remains unclear. Germline assignment: CDR1 SGHRS and CDR2 YFSETQ. The CDR3 is 19 residues long. The germline V and J ends were trimmed by 4 bases and 0 bases, with 23 bases remaining between them. The CDR3 nucleotides read TGCGCCAGCAGCATCTACCCCCCGGACGGCACCCTCTCTGGAAACACCATATATTTT. Translation gives CASSIYPPDGTLSGNTIYF. The full variable domain, with the rest looked up from reference TRBV5-1 and TRBJ1-3, is KAGVTQTPRYLIKTRGQQVTLSCSPISGHRSVSWYQQTPGQGLQFLFEYFSETQRNKGNFPGRFSGRQFSNSRSEMNVSTLELGDSALYLCASSIYPPDGTLSGNTIYFGEGSWLTVV.

V gene TRBV6-6 combines with J gene TRBJ2-5, with D uncertain. The germline CDR1 and CDR2 sequences are MNHNY and SVGAGI (reference sequence). The CDR3 is 14 residues long. V gave up 2 bases and J gave up 1 base, with 8 bases separating them. The chain's CDR3 is CASSYDLAQETQYF. CDR3 DNA sequence: TGTGCCAGCAGTTACGATCTGGCCCAAGAGACCCAGTACTTC.